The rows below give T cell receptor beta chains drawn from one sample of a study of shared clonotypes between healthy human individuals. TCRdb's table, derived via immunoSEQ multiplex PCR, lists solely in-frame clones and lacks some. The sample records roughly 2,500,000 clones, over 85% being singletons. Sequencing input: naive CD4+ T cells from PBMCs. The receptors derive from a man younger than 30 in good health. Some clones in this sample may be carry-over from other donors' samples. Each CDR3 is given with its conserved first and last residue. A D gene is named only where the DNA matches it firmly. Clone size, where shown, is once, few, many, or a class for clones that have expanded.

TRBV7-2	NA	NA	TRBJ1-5	TGTGCCAGCAGCGTGTTGGGCAATCAGCCCCAGCATTTT	CASSVLGNQPQHF
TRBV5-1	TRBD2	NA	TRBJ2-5	TGCGCCAGCAGGCTACTAGCGGGACAAGAGACCCAGTACTTC	CASRLLAGQETQYF
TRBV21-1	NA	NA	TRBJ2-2	TGTGCCAGCAGCAAAGACGGATTGTACACCGGGGAGCTGTTTTTT	CASSKDGLYTGELFF
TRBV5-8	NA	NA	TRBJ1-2	TGTGCCAGCAGCTTGGGGGACGGTTCTTGGGGCTACACCTTC	CASSLGDGSWGYTF
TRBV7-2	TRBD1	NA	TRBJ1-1	TGTGCCAGCAGCTTTCGACAGGGGCACAACACTGAAGCTTTCTTT	CASSFRQGHNTEAFF
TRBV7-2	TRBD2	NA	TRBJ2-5	TGTGCCAGCAGCTTAGGGTCTAGCGGGGGAGAGACCCAGTACTTC	CASSLGSSGGETQYF
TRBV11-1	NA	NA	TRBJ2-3	TGTGCCAGCAGCAACTTAAAGGTGGTTTGGAGGTCACGGACAGATACGCAGTATTTT	CASSNLKVVWRSRTDTQYF
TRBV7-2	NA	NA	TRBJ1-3	TGTGCCAGCCGCTCCGGGCGCTCTGGAAACACCATATATTTT	CASRSGRSGNTIYF
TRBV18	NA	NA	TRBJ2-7	TGTGCCAGCTCACCACCCCCAGCTAGCTCCTACGAGCAGTACTTC	CASSPPPASSYEQYF
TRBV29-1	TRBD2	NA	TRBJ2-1	TGCAGCGGCGAACCGGGACTAGCGGGAGGTGAGCAGTTCTTC	CSGEPGLAGGEQFF
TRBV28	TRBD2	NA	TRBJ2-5	TGTGCCAGCAGAAGTAGCGGGAGCCAAGAGACCCAGTACTTC	CASRSSGSQETQYF
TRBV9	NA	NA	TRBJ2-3	TGTGCCAGCAGCACCTTTAGCGGCACAGATACGCAGTATTTT	CASSTFSGTDTQYF
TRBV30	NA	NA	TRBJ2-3	TGTGCCTGTAGAGGGGCCTCGGGAGATACGCAGTATTTT	CACRGASGDTQYF
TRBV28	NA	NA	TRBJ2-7	TGTGCCAGCAGTTCGCCTTACTCCTACGAGCAGTACTTC	CASSSPYSYEQYF
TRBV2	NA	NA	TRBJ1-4	TGTGCCAGCAATCTAATCCCATATGAAAAACTGTTTTTT	CASNLIPYEKLFF
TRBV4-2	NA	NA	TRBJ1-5	TGTGCCAGCAGCCAAGATCTTATGGAGCCCCAGCATTTT	CASSQDLMEPQHF
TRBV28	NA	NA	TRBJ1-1	TGTGCCAGCAGCCCCCCCTTGAGTGCGAGAAACACTGAAGCTTTCTTT	CASSPPLSARNTEAFF
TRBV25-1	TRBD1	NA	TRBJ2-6	TGTGCCAGCAGTGAACGACAGGGAGTAAGGTCTGGGGCCAACGTCCTGACTTTC	CASSERQGVRSGANVLTF
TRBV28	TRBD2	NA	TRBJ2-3	TGTGCCAGCACTATTACTAGCGGGAGCACAGATACGCAGTATTTT	CASTITSGSTDTQYF
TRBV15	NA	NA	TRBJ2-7	TGTGCCACCAGCAGAGGGGTAGGGGGCGAGCAGTACTTC	CATSRGVGGEQYF
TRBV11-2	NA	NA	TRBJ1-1	TGTGCCAGCAGCTCGAGAAGGGACCCACCGAACACTGAAGCTTTCTTT	CASSSRRDPPNTEAFF
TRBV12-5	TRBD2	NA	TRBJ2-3	TGTGCTAGTGCCCAAGGACTAGCGGGAAGCACAGATACGCAGTATTTT	CASAQGLAGSTDTQYF
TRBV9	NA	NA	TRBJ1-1	TGTGCCAGCAGCCTCTGGGCGACGAACACTGAAGCTTTCTTT	CASSLWATNTEAFF
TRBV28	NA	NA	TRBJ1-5	TGTGCCAGCAGTGCCCTTAGTACAGGGATGAATCAGCCCCAGCATTTT	CASSALSTGMNQPQHF
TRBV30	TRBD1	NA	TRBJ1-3	TGTGCCTGGAGTGTATCGGCAGGGGGAGGAAACACCATATATTTT	CAWSVSAGGGNTIYF
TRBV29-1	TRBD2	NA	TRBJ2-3	TGCAGCTTTCGACTAGCGGGAGGGCGGGGTCTCACAGATACGCAGTATTTT	CSFRLAGGRGLTDTQYF
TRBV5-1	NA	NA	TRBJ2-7	TGCGCCAGCAGCTTGGTCGGGACACGTCCCGAGCAGTACTTC	CASSLVGTRPEQYF
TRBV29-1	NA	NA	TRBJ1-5	TGCAGCGTTGGACGGGAGGAGGGGCCCCAGCATTTT	CSVGREEGPQHF
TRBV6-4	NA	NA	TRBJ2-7	TGTGCCAGCAGTGAGACTAGGGGCAGGGGCCCTCCCGACGAGCAGTACTTC	CASSETRGRGPPDEQYF
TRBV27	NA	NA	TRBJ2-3	TGTGCCAGCAGCCCCGGGGTCGCTACGCAGTATTTT	CASSPGVATQYF
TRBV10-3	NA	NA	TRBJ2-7	TGTGCCATCGGAGCCTCCATAGACTCCTACGAGCAGTACTTC	CAIGASIDSYEQYF
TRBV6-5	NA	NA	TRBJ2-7	TGTGCCAGCAGATTAAGACGGAGCGACTACGAGCAGTACTTC	CASRLRRSDYEQYF
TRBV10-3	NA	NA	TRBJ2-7	TGTGCCACAGGGGCCAAGACCGACGAGCAGTACTTC	CATGAKTDEQYF
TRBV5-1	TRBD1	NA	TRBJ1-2	TGCGCCAGCAGCTTGAAGGGACAGGGAACGTATGGCTACACCTTC	CASSLKGQGTYGYTF
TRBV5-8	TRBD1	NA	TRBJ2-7	TGTGCCAGCAGCTTGCAGAGGGACAGTAACGGGTACTTC	CASSLQRDSNGYF
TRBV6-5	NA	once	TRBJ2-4	TGTGCCAGCAGTCTCGAGGGAAACATTCAGTACTTC	CASSLEGNIQYF
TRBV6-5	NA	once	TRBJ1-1	TGTGCCAGCTCTCGGGTCCCGAACACTGAAGCTTTCTTT	CASSRVPNTEAFF
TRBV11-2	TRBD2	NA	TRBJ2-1	TGTGCCAGCAGCCCAAGAAGAGTGCTCCGCGGGGGGCAGTTCTTC	CASSPRRVLRGGQFF
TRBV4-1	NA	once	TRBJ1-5	TGCGCCAGCAGCCGAACCGGGTCGAAAAATCAGCCCCAGCATTTT	CASSRTGSKNQPQHF
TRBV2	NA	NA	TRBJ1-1	TGTGCCAGCAGCCTCCCCCCAGGGGAATTCGTAGGTGAAGCTTTCTTT	CASSLPPGEFVGEAFF
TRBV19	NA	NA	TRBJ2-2	TGTGCCAGTAGTATAGATCTACCCAACACCGGGGAGCTGTTTTTT	CASSIDLPNTGELFF
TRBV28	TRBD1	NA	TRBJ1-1	TGTGCCAGCACCGAAGGACAGGGGGCGTTTAGCACTGAAGCTTTCTTT	CASTEGQGAFSTEAFF
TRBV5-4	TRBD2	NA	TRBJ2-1	TGTGCCAGCAGCTCAACTAGCGGATCCTACAATGAGCAGTTCTTC	CASSSTSGSYNEQFF
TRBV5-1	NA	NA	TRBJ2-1	TGCGCCAGCAGCACACCAGGAGATGAGCAGTTCTTC	CASSTPGDEQFF
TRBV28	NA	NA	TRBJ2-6	TGTGCCAGCAGTAAGGAGTTCTCTGGGGCCAACGTCCTGACTTTC	CASSKEFSGANVLTF
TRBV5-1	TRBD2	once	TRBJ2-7	TGCGCCAGCAGCTTGCAGCGGGGCTACGAGCAGTACTTC	CASSLQRGYEQYF
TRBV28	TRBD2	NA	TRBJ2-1	TGTGCCAGCAGTTTGTCGGCGGGACCGGGGGGGTTCTTC	CASSLSAGPGGFF
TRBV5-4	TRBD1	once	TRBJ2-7	TGTGCCAGCAGCCCCGGGACAGGGGGAATTCCCTACGAGCAGTACTTC	CASSPGTGGIPYEQYF
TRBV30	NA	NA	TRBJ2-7	TGTGCCTGGAGTTATTTGGCCGAGCAGTACTTC	CAWSYLAEQYF
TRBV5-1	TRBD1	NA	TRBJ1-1	TGCGCCAGCAGCCACGACGGAAACCGGGACAGGGGTCCCTGGGCTTGGAACACTGAAGCTTTCTTT	CASSHDGNRDRGPWAWNTEAFF
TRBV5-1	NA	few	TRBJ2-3	TGCGCCAGCAGCCACGGCCTTGGGGGCACAGATACGCAGTATTTT	CASSHGLGGTDTQYF
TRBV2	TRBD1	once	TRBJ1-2	TGTGCCAGCAGGGGGAGGGACAGGGTGCTTGCTGGCTACACCTTC	CASRGRDRVLAGYTF